The 5 T cell receptor beta chains in this list originate from one sample, sequenced in a study of cytomegalovirus exposure and HLA in healthy donors. PCR amplification relied on 60 Vbeta primers (plus 13 Jbeta primers). Clones were sequenced by immunoSEQ multiplex PCR, and TCRdb holds only the in-frame ones, with some missing. The data contain approximately 160,000 clones, around two thirds of them singletons. Material: PBMCs. These receptor sequences come from a man aged 50 or older in good health and CMV-seronegative.

The chain has TRBV5-1 and TRBJ2-7; the D gene is possibly TRBD1 (6 bases). The germline V gene has CDR1 SGHRS and CDR2 YFSETQ. Trimming removed 5 bases at V and 4 bases at J, with 16 bases between. There are 14 residues in the CDR3. The CDR3 region is CASRPYGTSYEQYF. CDR3 DNA: TGCGCCAGCAGGCCCTACGGGACAAGTTACGAGCAGTACTTC.

This clone was counted only a few times. V usage is TRBV29-1 and J usage is TRBJ1-2; D not certain. This CDR3 contains 13 residues. Germline CDR1 is SQVTM and CDR2 is ANQGSEA. Trimming cost V 5 bases and J 2 bases, with 12 bases left between them. The CDR3 protein is CSVSNFTNYGYTF. The CDR3 coding sequence is TGCAGCGTTTCAAACTTTACCAACTATGGCTACACCTTC.

This clone was seen a few times. The chain combines TRBV7-2 with TRBJ2-1; weak D call: TRBD2 (6 bases). The V end was cut by 6 bases, the J end by 7 bases, with 16 bases between. The CDR3 is 14 amino acids. Germline V CDR1 and CDR2: SGHTA, FQGNSA. This CDR3 is CASRRRVTVNEQFF. CDR3 coding DNA: TGTGCCAGCAGGAGGAGGGTAACGGTTAATGAGCAGTTCTTC.

This chain links TRBV6-5 with TRBJ2-1; 12 nucleotides line up with TRBD1. V lost 2 bases to trimming and J lost 10 bases; unmatched junction nucleotides: 9. CDR3 length: 16 residues. Germline assignment: CDR1 MNHEY and CDR2 SVGAGI. The CDR3 DNA follows: TGTGCCAGCAGTTACGGCGGGACAGGGGGCCTTAGAGAGCAGTTCTTC. Its protein product is CASSYGGTGGLREQFF.

The V and J genes are TRBV7-9 and TRBJ1-1; no clear D. The CDR3 consists of 16 residues. V shed 3 bases and J shed 6 bases, with 20 bases lying between them. Germline CDR1 reads SEHNR; CDR2 reads FQNEAQ (reference sequence). As DNA, the CDR3 is TGTGCCAGCAGCTTCCTTAGTAACGGGGAGAGGTCTGAAGCTTTCTTT. This encodes CASSFLSNGERSEAFF.